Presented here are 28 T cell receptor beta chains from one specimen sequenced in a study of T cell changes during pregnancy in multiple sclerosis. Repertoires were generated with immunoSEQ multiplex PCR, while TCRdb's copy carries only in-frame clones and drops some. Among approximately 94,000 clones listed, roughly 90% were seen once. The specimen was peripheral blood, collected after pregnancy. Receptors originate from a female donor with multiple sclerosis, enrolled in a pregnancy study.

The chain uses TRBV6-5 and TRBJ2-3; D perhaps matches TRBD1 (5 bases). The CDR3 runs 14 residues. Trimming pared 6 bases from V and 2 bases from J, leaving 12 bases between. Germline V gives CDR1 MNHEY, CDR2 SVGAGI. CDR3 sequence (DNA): TGTGCCAGCAGCCGGACAACTACCACAGATACGCAGTATTTT. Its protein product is CASSRTTTTDTQYF.

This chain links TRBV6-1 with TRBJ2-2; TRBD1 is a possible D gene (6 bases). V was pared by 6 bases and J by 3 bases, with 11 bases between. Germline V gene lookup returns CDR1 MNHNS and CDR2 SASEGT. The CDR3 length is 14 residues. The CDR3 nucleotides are TGTGCCAGCAGGCTCAGGGGTGACACCGGGGAGCTGTTTTTT. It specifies CASRLRGDTGELFF.

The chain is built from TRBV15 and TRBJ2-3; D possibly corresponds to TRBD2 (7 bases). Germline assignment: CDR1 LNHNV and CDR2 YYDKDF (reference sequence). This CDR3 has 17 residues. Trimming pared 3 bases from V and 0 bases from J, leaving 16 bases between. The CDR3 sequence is CATSRRGGGFSTDTQYF. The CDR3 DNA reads TGTGCCACCAGCAGGAGAGGGGGGGGATTCAGCACAGATACGCAGTATTTT.

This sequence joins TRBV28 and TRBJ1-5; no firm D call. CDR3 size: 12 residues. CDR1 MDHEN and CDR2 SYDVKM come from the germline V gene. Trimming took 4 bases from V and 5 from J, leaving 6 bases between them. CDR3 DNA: TGTGCCAGCAGTTCCCTATATCAGCCCCAGCATTTT. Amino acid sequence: CASSSLYQPQHF.

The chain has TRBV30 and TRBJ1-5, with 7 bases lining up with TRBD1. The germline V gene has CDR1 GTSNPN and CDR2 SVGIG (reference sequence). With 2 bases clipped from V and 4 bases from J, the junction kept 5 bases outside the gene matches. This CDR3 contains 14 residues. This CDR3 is CAWSQGQSNQPQHF. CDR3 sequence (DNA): TGTGCCTGGAGTCAGGGACAGTCTAATCAGCCCCAGCATTTT.

In DNA, the CDR3 is TGCGCCAGCAGCTTTGTTGGGGCTCAGAACACCGGGGAGCTGTTTTTT. This codes for CASSFVGAQNTGELFF. J is TRBJ2-2 and V is TRBV5-1, with D possibly being TRBD1 (5 bases). The V end lost 2 bases, the J end lost 1 base, and 12 bases lay between the germline ends. The CDR3 is 16 amino acids. Germline V gene sequence: CDR1 SGHRS, CDR2 YFSETQ.

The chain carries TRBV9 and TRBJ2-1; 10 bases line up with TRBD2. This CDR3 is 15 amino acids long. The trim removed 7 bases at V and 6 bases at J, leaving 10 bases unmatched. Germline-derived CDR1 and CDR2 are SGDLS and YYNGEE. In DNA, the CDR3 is TGTGCCAGCCGGCCACCTAGCGGGAGTTTCAATGAGCAGTTCTTC. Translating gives CASRPPSGSFNEQFF.

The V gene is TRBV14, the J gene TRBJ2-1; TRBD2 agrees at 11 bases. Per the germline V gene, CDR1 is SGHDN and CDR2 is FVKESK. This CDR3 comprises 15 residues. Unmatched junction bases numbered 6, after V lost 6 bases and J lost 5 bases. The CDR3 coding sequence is TGTGCCAGCAGTCGAGCGGGACTAGCGGACAATGAGCAGTTCTTC. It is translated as CASSRAGLADNEQFF.

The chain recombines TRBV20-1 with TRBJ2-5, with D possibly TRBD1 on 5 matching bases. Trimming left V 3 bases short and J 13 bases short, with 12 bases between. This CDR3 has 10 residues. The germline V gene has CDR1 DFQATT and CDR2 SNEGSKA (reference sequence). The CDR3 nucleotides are TGCAGTGCTAGCCCTAGTGGGGCGTACTTC. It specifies CSASPSGAYF.

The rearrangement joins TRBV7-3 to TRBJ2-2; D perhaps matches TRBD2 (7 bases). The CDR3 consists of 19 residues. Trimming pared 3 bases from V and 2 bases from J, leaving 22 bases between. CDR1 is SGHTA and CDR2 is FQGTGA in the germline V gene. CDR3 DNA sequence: TGTGCCAGCAGCTTGGGGGGGCTGGGAGCGGAAACCAACACCGGGGAGCTGTTTTTT. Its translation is CASSLGGLGAETNTGELFF.

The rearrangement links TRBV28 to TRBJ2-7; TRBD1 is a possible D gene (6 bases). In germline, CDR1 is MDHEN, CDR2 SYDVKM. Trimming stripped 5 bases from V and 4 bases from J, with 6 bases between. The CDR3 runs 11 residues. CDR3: CASSDRYEQYF. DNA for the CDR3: TGTGCCAGCAGTGACAGGTACGAGCAGTACTTC. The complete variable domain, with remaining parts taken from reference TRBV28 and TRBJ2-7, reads DVKVTQSSRYLVKRTGEKVFLECVQDMDHENMFWYRQDPGLGLRLIYFSYDVKMKEKGDIPEGYSVSREKKERFSLILESASTNQTSMYLCASSDRYEQYFGPGTRLTVT.

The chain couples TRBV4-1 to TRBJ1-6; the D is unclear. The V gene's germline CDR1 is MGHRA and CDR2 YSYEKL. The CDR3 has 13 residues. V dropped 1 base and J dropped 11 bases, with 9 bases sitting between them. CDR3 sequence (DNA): TGCGCCAGCAGCCAAGTCGCCGGTACACCCCTCCACTTT. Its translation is CASSQVAGTPLHF.

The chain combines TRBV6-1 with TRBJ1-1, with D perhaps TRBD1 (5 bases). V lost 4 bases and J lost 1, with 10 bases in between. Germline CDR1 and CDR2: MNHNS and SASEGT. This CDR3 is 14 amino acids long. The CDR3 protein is CASSAGLENTEAFF. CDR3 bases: TGTGCCAGCAGTGCGGGACTCGAGAACACTGAAGCTTTCTTT.

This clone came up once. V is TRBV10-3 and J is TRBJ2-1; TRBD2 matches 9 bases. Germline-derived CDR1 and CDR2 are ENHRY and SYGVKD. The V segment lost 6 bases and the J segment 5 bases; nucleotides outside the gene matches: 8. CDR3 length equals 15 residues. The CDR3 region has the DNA TGTGCCATCAGAAGGAGCGGGGGGATAAACAATGAGCAGTTCTTC. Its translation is CAIRRSGGINNEQFF.

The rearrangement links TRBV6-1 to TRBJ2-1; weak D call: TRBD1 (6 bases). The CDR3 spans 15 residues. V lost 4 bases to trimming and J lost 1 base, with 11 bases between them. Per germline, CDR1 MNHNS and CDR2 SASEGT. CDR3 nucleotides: TGTGCCAGCAGTGCCCTCAGGGGATCCTACAATGAGCAGTTCTTC. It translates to CASSALRGSYNEQFF.

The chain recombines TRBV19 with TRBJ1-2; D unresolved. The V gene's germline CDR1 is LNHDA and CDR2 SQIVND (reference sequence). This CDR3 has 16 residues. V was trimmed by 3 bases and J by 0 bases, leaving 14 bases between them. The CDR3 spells CASSIRQSITNYGYTF. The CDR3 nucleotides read TGTGCCAGTAGTATTAGACAAAGCATTACTAACTATGGCTACACCTTC. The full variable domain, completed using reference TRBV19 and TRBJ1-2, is DGGITQSPKYLFRKEGQNVTLSCEQNLNHDAMYWYRQDPGQGLRLIYYSQIVNDFQKGDIAEGYSVSREKKESFPLTVTSAQKNPTAFYLCASSIRQSITNYGYTFGSGTRLTVV.

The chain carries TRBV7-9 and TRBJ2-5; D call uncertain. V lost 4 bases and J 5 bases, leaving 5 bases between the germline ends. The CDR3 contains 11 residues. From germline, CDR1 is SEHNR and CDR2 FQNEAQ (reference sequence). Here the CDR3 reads CASSYYETQYF. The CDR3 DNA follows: TGTGCCAGCAGCTACTATGAGACCCAGTACTTC.

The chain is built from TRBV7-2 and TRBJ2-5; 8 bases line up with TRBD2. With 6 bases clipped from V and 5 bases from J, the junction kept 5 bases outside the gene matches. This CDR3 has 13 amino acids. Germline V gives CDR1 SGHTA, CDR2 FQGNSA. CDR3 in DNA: TGTGCCAGCAGATTTGGGACTAGTGAGACCCAGTACTTC. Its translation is CASRFGTSETQYF. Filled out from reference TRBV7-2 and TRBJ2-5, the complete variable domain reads GAGVSQSPSNKVTEKGKDVELRCDPISGHTALYWYRQSLGQGLEFLIYFQGNSAPDKSGLPSDRFSAERTGGSVSTLTIQRTQQEDSAVYLCASRFGTSETQYFGPGTRLLVL.

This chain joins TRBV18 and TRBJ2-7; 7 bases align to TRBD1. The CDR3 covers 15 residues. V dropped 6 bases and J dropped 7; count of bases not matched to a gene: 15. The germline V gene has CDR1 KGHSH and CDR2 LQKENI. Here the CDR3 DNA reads TGTGCCAGCTCGACTACCCAGGGGGAATTGGGAGAGCAGTACTTC. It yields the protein CASSTTQGELGEQYF. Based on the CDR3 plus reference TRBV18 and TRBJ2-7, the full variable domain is NAGVMQNPRHLVRRRGQEARLRCSPMKGHSHVYWYRQLPEEGLKFMVYLQKENIIDESGMPKERFSAEFPKEGPSILRIQQVVRGDSAAYFCASSTTQGELGEQYFGPGTRLTVT.

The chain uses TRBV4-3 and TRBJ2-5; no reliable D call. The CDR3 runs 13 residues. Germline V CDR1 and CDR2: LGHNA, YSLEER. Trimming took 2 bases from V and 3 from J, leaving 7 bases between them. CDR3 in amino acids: CASSQRTEETQYF. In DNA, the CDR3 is TGCGCCAGCAGCCAAAGAACAGAAGAGACCCAGTACTTC.

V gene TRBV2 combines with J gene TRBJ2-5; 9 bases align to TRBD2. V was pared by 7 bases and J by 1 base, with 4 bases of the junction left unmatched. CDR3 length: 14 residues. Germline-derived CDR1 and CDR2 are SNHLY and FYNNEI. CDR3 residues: CASTFSGGQETQYF. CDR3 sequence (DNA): TGTGCCAGCACTTTTAGCGGGGGCCAAGAGACCCAGTACTTC.

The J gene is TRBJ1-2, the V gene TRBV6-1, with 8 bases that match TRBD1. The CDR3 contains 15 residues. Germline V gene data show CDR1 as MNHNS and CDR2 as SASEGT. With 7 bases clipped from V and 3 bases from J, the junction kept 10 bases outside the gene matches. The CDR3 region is CASTLRGRRDYGYTF. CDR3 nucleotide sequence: TGTGCCAGCACCCTCAGGGGGCGCCGGGACTATGGCTACACCTTC.

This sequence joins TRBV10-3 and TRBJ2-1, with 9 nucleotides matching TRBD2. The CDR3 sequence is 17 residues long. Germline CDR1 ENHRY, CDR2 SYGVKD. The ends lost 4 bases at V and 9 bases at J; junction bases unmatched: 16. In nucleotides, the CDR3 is TGTGCCATCAGTGGACCGAGAAGGCGGGAGGGCCGGAGTGAGCAGTTCTTC. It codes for CAISGPRRREGRSEQFF.

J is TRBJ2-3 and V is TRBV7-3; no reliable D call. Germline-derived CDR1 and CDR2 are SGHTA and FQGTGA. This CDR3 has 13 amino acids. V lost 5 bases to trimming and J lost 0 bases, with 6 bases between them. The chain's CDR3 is CASSPGSTDTQYF. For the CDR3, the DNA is TGTGCCAGCAGCCCTGGCAGCACAGATACGCAGTATTTT. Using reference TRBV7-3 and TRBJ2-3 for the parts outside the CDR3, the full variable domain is GAGVSQTPSNKVTEKGKYVELRCDPISGHTALYWYRQSLGQGPEFLIYFQGTGAADDSGLPNDRFFAVRPEGSVSTLKIQRTERGDSAVYLCASSPGSTDTQYFGPGTRLTVL.

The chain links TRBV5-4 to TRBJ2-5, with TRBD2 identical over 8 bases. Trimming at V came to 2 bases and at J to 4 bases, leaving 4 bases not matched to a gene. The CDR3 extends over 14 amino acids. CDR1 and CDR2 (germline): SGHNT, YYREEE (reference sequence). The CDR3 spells CASSFRGGLETQYF. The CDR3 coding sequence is TGTGCCAGCAGCTTTCGGGGGGGTTTAGAGACCCAGTACTTC.

The CDR3 is CASSAGLYEQYF. CDR3 sequence (DNA): TGCGCCAGCAGCGCGGGACTCTACGAGCAGTACTTC. V gene TRBV5-1 combines with J gene TRBJ2-7; D perhaps matches TRBD2 (6 bases). V was cut by 4 bases and J by 3 bases, with 8 bases left in between. Per germline, CDR1 SGHRS and CDR2 YFSETQ. The CDR3 covers 12 residues.

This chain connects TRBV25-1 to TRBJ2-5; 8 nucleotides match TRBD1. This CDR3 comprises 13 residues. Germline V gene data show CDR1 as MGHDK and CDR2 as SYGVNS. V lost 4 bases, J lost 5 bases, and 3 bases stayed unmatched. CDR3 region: CASSGTGWETQYF. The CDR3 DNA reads TGTGCCAGCAGTGGGACAGGGTGGGAGACCCAGTACTTC.

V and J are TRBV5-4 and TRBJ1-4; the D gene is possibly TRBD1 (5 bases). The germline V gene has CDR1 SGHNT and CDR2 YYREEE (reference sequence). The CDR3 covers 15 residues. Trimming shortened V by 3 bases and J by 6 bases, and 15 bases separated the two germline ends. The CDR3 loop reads CASSSLTQGDEKLFF. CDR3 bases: TGTGCCAGCAGCTCTCTGACCCAGGGTGATGAAAAACTGTTTTTT.